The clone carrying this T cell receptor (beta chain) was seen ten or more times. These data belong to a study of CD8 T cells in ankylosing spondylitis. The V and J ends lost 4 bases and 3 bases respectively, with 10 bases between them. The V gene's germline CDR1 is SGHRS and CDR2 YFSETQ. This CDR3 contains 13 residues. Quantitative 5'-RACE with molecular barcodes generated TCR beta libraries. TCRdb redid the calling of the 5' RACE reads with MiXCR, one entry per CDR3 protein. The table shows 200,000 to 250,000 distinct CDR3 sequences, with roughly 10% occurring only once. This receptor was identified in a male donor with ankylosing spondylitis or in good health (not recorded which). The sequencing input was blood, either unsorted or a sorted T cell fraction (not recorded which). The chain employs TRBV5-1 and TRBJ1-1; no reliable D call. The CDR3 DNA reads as TGCGCCAGCAGCGTACATGCGGACACTGAAGCTTTCTTT. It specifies CASSVHADTEAFF.